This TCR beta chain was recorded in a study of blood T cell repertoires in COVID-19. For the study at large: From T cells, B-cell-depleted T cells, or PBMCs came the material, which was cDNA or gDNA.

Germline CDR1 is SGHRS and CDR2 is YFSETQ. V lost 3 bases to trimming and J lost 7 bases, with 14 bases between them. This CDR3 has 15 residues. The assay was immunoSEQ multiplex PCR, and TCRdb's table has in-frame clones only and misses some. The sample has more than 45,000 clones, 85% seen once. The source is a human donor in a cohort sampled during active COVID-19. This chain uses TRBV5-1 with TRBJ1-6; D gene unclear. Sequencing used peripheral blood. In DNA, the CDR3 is TGCGCCAGCAGCTCGTCGGGTGAGAAGAATTCACCCCTCCACTTT. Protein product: CASSSSGEKNSPLHF.